This TCR beta chain was retrieved from a study of OX40 agonist ivuxolimab in advanced cancers. Study-wide context: The dose-escalation cohort had hepatocellular carcinoma, melanoma, renal cell or head and neck cancer. A mean age of roughly 60 years, range about 23 to 80, was recorded, and around 85% were male.

Blood draws occurred at baseline, cycle 4 day 1, and cycle 7 day 1. The assay was immunoSEQ multiplex PCR, and TCRdb's table has in-frame clones only and misses some. The repertoire holds more than 50,000 clones, with 70% to 80% as singletons. Trimming took 6 bases from V and 5 from J; bases not matched to a gene: 11. Germline V lookup: CDR1 MNHEY, CDR2 SVGAGI. This CDR3 spans 15 amino acids. V usage is TRBV6-5 and J usage is TRBJ1-2, with 8 bases lining up with TRBD1. The clonotype originates from an adult with an advanced solid tumor such as melanoma, head and neck, liver or kidney cancer. The material sequenced was CD4+ or CD8+ T cells sorted from blood, taken in a trial of the OX40 agonist ivuxolimab. CDR3 bases: TGTGCCAGCAGCTCCGGACAGGGCTTCTTATATGGCTACACCTTC. It translates to CASSSGQGFLYGYTF.